These 6 T cell receptor beta chains were sequenced from one sample in a study of CD8 T cells in Susac syndrome. RNA totalling about 0.5 to 1 ug underwent reverse transcription with random hexamers. One entry per CDR3 protein results from TCRdb running MiXCR on the immunoSEQ multiplex PCR reads. The data contain around 140,000 distinct CDR3 sequences, 94% of them seen just once; the ten biggest clones take up 0.065% to 0.1%. Sequencing was carried out using CD4+ T cells from PBMCs. The receptors were sampled from a human donor in good health.

V and J are TRBV14 and TRBJ2-7, with D hard to call. The CDR3 is 15 residues long. V was cut by 4 bases and J by 0 bases, with 13 bases left in between. CDR1 is SGHDN and CDR2 is FVKESK in the germline V gene. The CDR3 region has the DNA TGTGCCAGCAGCCCGGACCGAAGGAGCTCCTACGAGCAGTACTTC. Translation: CASSPDRRSSYEQYF.

The rearrangement joins TRBV19 to TRBJ1-1; TRBD1 is a possible D gene (6 bases). Germline V gives CDR1 LNHDA, CDR2 SQIVND (reference sequence). V lost 5 bases to trimming and J lost 4 bases, with 14 bases between them. CDR3 length: 14 residues. The CDR3 here is CASSRRQESTEAFF. The CDR3 bases are TGTGCCAGTAGTCGGAGACAGGAATCCACTGAAGCTTTCTTT.

The V call is TRBV20-1, the J call TRBJ2-1; TRBD2 agrees at 9 bases. Germline CDR1 reads DFQATT; CDR2 reads SNEGSKA (reference sequence). The CDR3 loop spans 15 amino acids. Unmatched junction bases numbered 7, after V lost 0 bases and J lost 7 bases. The CDR3 DNA reads TGCAGTGCTAGAGATCGGGCGGGAGGGTTAAATGAGCAGTTCTTC. Its protein product is CSARDRAGGLNEQFF.

The V gene is TRBV5-1, the J gene TRBJ2-3; TRBD2 is a possible D gene (6 bases). Trimming removed 3 bases from V and 2 bases from J, with 10 bases in between. The CDR3 runs to 14 residues. Germline assignment: CDR1 SGHRS and CDR2 YFSETQ. CDR3 coding DNA: TGCGCCAGCAGCTCGGGACTTCCCACAGATACGCAGTATTTT. The encoded protein is CASSSGLPTDTQYF.

This clonotype was counted once. The CDR3 region is CSAGLGPLSSNNEQFF. In DNA, the CDR3 is TGCAGTGCCGGACTCGGGCCCTTAAGTTCCAACAATGAGCAGTTCTTC. The J gene is TRBJ2-1, the V gene TRBV20-1; perhaps TRBD2 as D (5 bases). This CDR3 has 16 amino acids. Germline V lookup: CDR1 DFQATT, CDR2 SNEGSKA (reference sequence). V lost 6 bases, J lost 5 bases, and 23 bases lay in between.

The chain recombines TRBV29-1 with TRBJ2-5; D gene uncertain. V was pared by 1 base and J by 5 bases, with 5 bases between. The CDR3 is 11 residues long. The germline gives CDR1 SQVTM, CDR2 ANQGSEA. In DNA form, the CDR3 reads TGCAGCGTTGAAGTTGGGGAGACCCAGTACTTC. It is translated as CSVEVGETQYF.